This entry lists 2 T cell receptor beta chains sequenced from one sample in a study of technical replicates of blood from several donors. Generated by immunoSEQ multiplex PCR, the TCRdb table keeps only in-frame clones and is missing some. The sample has tens of thousands of clones, about nine tenths seen once. Material for sequencing was T cells isolated from PBMCs. Receptor source: a human donor in good health.

This clone showed up just once. The chain combines TRBV4-3 with TRBJ2-1; 7 positions agree with TRBD2. Trimming removed 4 bases from V and 0 bases from J; junction bases left unmatched: 12. Germline assignment: CDR1 LGHNA and CDR2 YSLEER. CDR3 length equals 18 residues. The CDR3 nucleotides read TGCGCCAGCAGCCGCCTACCTTTCTCGGGGGGCTCCTACAATGAGCAGTTCTTC. It translates to CASSRLPFSGGSYNEQFF.

The gene calls are TRBV7-9 and TRBJ2-1; D may be TRBD1 (6 bases). Germline lookup yields CDR1 SEHNR and CDR2 FQNEAQ (reference sequence). CDR3 size: 15 residues. Trimming stripped 3 bases from V and 5 bases from J, with 14 bases between. CDR3 protein: CASSFGLPGDNEQFF. The CDR3 coding sequence is TGTGCCAGCAGCTTCGGTCTACCAGGGGACAATGAGCAGTTCTTC.